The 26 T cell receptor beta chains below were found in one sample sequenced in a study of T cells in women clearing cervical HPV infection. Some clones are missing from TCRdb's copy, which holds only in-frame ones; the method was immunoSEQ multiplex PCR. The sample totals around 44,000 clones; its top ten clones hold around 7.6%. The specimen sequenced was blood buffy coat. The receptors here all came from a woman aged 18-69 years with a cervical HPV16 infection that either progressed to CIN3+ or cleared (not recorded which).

The sequenced CDR3 bases are TGTGCCAGTAGTAAAGACGGGGGGGCCTTCACCGGGGAG. Translation: CASSKDGGAFTGE. The whole CDR3 region reads CASSKDGGAFTGELFF. This chain uses TRBV19 with TRBJ2-2; 8 nucleotides align to TRBD2. The read falls 3 residues short of the CDR3 end, and the missing part is taken from the germline J gene. The ends lost 4 bases at V and 4 bases at J; junction bases unmatched: 8. The germline V gene encodes CDR1 LNHDA and CDR2 SQIVND (reference sequence). The CDR3 extends over 16 amino acids. The whole variable domain, filled in from reference TRBV19 and TRBJ2-2, reads DGGITQSPKYLFRKEGQNVTLSCEQNLNHDAMYWYRQDPGQGLRLIYYSQIVNDFQKGDIAEGYSVSREKKESFPLTVTSAQKNPTAFYLCASSKDGGAFTGELFFGEGSRLTVL.

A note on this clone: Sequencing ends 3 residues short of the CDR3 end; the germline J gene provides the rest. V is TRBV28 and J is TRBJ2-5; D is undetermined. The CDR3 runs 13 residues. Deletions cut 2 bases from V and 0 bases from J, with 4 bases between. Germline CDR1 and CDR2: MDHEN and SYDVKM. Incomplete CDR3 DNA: TGTGCCAGCAGTTTAACAAACCAAGAGACC. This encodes CASSLTNQET. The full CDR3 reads CASSLTNQETQYF.

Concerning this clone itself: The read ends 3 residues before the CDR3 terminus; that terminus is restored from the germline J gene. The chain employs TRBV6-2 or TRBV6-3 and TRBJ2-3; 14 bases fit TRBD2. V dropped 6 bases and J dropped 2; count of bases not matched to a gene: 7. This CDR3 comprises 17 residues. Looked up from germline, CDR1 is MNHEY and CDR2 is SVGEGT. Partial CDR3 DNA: TGTGCCAGCAGCTCGGGACTAGCGGGAGCGGACACAGATACG. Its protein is CASSSGLAGADTDT. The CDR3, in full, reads CASSSGLAGADTDTQYF.

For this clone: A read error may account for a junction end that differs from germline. The CDR3 DNA, read in part, is TGTGCCAGCAGCTTAGGGGGCCCGGGGGGCTACGAG. It yields the protein CASSLGGPGGYE. The full-length CDR3 reads as CASSLGGPGGYEQYF. The chain carries TRBV12-3 or TRBV12-4 and TRBJ2-7; D possibly matches TRBD1 or TRBD2 (7 bases each). The read comes to an end 3 residues before the CDR3 does, leaving the germline J gene to fill in the end. This CDR3 spans 15 amino acids.

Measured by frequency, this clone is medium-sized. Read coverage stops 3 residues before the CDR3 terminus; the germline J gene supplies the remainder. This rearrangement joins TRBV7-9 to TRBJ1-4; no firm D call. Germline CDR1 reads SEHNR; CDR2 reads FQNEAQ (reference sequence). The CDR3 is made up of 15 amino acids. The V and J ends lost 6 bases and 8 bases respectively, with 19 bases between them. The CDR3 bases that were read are TGTGCCAGCAGTTTCGGTGCCTCAATACGGGAAAAA. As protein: CASSFGASIREK. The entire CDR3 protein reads CASSFGASIREKLFF.

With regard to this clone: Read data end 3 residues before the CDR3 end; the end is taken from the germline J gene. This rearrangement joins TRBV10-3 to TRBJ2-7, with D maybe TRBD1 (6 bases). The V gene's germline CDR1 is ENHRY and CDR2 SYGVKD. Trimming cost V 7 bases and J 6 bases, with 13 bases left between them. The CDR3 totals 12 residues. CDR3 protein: CAITTGSGEQYF. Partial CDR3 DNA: TGTGCCATCACGACAGGATCCGGCGAG.

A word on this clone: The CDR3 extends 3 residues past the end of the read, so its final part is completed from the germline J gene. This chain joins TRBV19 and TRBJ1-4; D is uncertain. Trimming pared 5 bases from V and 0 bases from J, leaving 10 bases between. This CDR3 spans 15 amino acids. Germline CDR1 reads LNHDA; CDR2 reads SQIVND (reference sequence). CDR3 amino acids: CASSPQDATNEKLFF. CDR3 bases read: TGTGCCAGTAGTCCCCAGGATGCAACTAATGAAAAA.

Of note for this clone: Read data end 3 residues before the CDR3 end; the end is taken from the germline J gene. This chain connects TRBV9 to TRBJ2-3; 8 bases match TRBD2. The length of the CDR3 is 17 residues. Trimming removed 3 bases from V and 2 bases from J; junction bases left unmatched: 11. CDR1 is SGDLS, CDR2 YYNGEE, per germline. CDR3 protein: CASSARAGAGYTDTQYF. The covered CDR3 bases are TGTGCCAGCAGCGCCCGAGCGGGGGCCGGGTACACAGATACG.

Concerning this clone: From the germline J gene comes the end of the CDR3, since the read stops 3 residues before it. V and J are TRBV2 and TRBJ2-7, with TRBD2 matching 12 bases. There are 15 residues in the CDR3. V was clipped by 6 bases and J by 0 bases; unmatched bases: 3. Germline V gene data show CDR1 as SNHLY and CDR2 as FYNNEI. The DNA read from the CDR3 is TGTGCCAGCAGGCCGACTAGCGGGAGCTCCTACGAG. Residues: CASRPTSGSSYE. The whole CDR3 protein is CASRPTSGSSYEQYF.

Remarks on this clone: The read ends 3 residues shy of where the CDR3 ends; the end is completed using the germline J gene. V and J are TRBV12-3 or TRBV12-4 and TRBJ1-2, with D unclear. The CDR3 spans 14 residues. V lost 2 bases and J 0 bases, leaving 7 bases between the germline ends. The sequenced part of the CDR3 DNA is TGTGCCAGCAGTTTAAACTCCGCTAACTATGGC. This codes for CASSLNSANYG. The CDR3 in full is CASSLNSANYGYTF.

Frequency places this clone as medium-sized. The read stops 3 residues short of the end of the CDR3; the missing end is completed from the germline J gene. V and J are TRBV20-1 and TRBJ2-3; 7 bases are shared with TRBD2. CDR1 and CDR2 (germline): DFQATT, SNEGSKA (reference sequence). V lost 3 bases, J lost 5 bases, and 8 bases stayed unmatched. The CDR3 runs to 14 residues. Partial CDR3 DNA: TGCAGTGCTAGCCAATCAGCGGGATTAGATACG. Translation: CSASQSAGLDT. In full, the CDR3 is CSASQSAGLDTQYF.

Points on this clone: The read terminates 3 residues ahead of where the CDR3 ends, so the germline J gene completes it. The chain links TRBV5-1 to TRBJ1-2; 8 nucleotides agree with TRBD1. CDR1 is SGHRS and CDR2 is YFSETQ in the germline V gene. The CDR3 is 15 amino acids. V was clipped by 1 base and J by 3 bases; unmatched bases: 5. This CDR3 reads CASSLKDRDYYGYTF. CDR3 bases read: TGCGCCAGCAGCTTGAAGGACAGGGATTACTATGGC.

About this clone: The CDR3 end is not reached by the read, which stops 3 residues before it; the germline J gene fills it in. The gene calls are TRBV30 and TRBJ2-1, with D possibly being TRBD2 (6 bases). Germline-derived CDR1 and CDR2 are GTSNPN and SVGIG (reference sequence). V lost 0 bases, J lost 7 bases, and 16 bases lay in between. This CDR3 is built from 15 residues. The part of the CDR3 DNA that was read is TGTGCCTGGAGTGTAGGTGCGGGATCCTCTAATGAG. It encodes CAWSVGAGSSNE. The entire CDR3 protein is CAWSVGAGSSNEQFF.

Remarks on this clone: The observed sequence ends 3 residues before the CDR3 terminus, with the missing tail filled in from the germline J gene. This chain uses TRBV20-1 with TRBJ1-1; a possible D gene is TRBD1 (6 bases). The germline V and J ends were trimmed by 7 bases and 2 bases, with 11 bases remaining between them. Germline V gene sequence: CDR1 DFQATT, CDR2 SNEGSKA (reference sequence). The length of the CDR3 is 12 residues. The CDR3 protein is CSDRGQNTEAFF. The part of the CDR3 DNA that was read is TGCAGTGACCGGGGACAAAACACTGAA.

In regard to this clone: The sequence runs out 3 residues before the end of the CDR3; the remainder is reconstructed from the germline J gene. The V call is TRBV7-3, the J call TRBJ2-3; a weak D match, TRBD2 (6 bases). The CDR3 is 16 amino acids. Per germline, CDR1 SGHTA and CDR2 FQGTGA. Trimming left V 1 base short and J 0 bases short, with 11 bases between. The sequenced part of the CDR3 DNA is TGTGCCAGCAGCTTAAAGACTAGTAGGAGCACAGATACG. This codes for CASSLKTSRSTDT. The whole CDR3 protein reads CASSLKTSRSTDTQYF.

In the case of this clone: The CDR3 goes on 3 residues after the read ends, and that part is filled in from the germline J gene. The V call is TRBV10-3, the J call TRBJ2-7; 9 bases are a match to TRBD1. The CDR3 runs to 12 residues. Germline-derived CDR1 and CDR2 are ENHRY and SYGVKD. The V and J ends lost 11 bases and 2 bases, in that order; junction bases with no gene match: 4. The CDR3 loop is CAARQGAYEQYF. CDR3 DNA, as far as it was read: TGTGCCGCTCGACAGGGGGCCTACGAG.

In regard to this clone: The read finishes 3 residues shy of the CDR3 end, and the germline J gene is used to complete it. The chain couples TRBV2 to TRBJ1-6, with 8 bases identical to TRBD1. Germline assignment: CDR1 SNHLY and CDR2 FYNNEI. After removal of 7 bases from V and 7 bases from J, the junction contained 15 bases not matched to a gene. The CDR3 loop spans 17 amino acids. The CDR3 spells CASMPRQGSSTNSPLHF. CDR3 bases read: TGTGCCAGCATGCCGAGACAGGGGTCTTCCACCAATTCACCC.

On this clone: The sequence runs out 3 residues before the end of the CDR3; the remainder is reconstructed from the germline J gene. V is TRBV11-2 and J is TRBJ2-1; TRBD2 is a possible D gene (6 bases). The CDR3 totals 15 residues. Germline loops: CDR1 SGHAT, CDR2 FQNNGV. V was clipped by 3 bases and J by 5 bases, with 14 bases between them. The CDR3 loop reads CASSFVRGKNNEQFF. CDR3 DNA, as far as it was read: TGTGCCAGCAGCTTCGTGCGGGGAAAGAACAATGAG.

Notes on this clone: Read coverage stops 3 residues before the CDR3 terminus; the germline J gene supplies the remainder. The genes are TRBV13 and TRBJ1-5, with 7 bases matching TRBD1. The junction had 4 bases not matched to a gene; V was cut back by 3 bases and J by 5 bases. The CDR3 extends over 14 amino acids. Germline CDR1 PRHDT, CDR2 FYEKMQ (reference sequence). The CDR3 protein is CASSFRQGDQPQHF. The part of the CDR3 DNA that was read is TGTGCCAGCAGCTTTCGACAGGGCGATCAGCCC.

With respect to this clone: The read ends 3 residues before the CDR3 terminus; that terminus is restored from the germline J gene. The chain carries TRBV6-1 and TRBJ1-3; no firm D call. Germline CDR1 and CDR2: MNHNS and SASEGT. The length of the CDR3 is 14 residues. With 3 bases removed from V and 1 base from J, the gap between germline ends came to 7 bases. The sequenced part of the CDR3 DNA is TGTGCCAGCAGTGAGAACGGGTCTGGAAACACC. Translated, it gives CASSENGSGNT. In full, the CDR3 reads CASSENGSGNTIYF.

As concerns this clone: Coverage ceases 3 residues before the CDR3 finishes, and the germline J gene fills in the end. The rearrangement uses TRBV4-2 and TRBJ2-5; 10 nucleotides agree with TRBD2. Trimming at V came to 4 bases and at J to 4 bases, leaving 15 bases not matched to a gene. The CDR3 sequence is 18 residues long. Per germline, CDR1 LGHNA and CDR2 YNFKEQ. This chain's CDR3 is CASSPPQAGGEVGETQYF. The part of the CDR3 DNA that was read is TGTGCCAGCAGCCCCCCCCAAGCGGGGGGGGAGGTGGGAGAGACC.

The CDR3 protein is CASSLPGQVYNEQFF. The covered CDR3 bases are TGTGCCAGCAGTTTACCGGGACAAGTATACAATGAG. The V gene is TRBV28, the J gene TRBJ2-1, with a possible D match to TRBD1 (6 bases). The observed sequence ends 3 residues before the CDR3 terminus, with the missing tail filled in from the germline J gene. Germline values: CDR1 MDHEN, CDR2 SYDVKM. The length of the CDR3 is 15 residues. The V end lost 2 bases, the J end lost 4 bases, and 12 bases lay between the germline ends.

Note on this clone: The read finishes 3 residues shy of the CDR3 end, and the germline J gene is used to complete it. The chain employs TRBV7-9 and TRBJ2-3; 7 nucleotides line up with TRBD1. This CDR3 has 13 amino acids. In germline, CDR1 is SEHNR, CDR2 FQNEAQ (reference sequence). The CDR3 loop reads CASSLDTGDTQYF. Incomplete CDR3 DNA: TGTGCCAGCAGCTTAGATACAGGGGACACG. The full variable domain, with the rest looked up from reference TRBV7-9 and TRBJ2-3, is DTGVSQNPRHKITKRGQNVTFRCDPISEHNRLYWYRQTLGQGPEFLTYFQNEAQLEKSRLLSDRFSAERPKGSFSTLEIQRTEQGDSAMYLCASSLDTGDTQYFGPGTRLTVL.

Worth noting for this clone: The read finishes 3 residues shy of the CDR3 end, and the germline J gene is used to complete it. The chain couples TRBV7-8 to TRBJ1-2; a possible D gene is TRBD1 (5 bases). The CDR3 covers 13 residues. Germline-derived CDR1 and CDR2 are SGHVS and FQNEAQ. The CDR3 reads CASSQGTGTGYTF. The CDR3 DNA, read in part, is TGTGCCAGCAGCCAGGGAACGGGTACAGGC.

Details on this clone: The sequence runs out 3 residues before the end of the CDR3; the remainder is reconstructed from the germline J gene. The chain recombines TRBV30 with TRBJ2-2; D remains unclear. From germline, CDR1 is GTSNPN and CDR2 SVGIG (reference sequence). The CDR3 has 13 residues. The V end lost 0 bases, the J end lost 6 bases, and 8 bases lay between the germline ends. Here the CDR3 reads CAWSVDLSGELFF. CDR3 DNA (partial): TGTGCCTGGAGTGTAGACTTGTCCGGGGAG.

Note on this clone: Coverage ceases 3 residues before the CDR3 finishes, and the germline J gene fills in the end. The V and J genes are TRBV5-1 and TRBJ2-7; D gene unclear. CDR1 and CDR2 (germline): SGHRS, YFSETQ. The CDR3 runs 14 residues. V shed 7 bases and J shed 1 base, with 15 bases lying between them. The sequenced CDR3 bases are TGCGCCAGCGGTGGGCCCTCCCCTTCCTACGAG. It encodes CASGGPSPSYE. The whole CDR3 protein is CASGGPSPSYEQYF.